Listed below are T cell receptor beta chains from one sample, sequenced in a study of blood T cell repertoires in COVID-19. Repertoires were generated with immunoSEQ multiplex PCR, while TCRdb's copy carries only in-frame clones and drops some. In the table there are about 330,000 clones, around nine tenths of which are singletons. Sequenced: peripheral blood. The source is a woman between 45 and 65 years old with active or convalescent COVID-19. Each CDR3 is given with its conserved first and last residue. Fields, in order: clone size, J gene, V gene, D gene, CDR3 DNA, CDR3 protein. D genes are given only for firm matches. The size field is filled for only some rows; it gives once, few, many or a size class.

clone_size: -
j_call: TRBJ1-4
v_call: TRBV3-1/TRBV3-2
d_call: -
cdr3_nt: TGTGCCAGCAGCCAAGGGGGCCTAGGGAATGAAAAACTGTTTTTT
cdr3_aa: CASSQGGLGNEKLFF

clone_size: -
j_call: TRBJ1-5
v_call: TRBV21-1
d_call: -
cdr3_nt: TGTGCCAGCATCAAAGAGACAGGGATAAGCAATCAGCCCCAGCATTTT
cdr3_aa: CASIKETGISNQPQHF

clone_size: -
j_call: TRBJ2-7
v_call: TRBV5-5
d_call: TRBD1
cdr3_nt: TGTGCCAGCAGCTTCGGAGGGACAGGGTACGAGCAGTACTTC
cdr3_aa: CASSFGGTGYEQYF

clone_size: -
j_call: TRBJ2-1
v_call: TRBV10-3
d_call: TRBD2
cdr3_nt: TGTGCCATCAGTGAACTACAAAGGGCGGGAGCGGACAATGAGCAGTTCTTC
cdr3_aa: CAISELQRAGADNEQFF

clone_size: -
j_call: TRBJ1-2
v_call: TRBV11-1
d_call: TRBD1
cdr3_nt: TGTGCCAGCAGCGCCCGGGACAGGGGGGGCTACACCTTC
cdr3_aa: CASSARDRGGYTF

clone_size: -
j_call: TRBJ2-2
v_call: TRBV9
d_call: TRBD1
cdr3_nt: TGTGCCAGCAGCGTTTCTCCGGGACAGCCGAACACCGGGGAGCTGTTTTTT
cdr3_aa: CASSVSPGQPNTGELFF

clone_size: -
j_call: TRBJ1-2
v_call: TRBV14
d_call: TRBD1
cdr3_nt: TGTGCCAGCAGCCACTGGGACAGTGCAAACTATGGCTACACCTTC
cdr3_aa: CASSHWDSANYGYTF

clone_size: -
j_call: TRBJ1-2
v_call: TRBV6-5
d_call: -
cdr3_nt: TGTGCCAGCAGTTACGGGGCGGGAAGACCTAACTATGGCTACACCTTC
cdr3_aa: CASSYGAGRPNYGYTF

clone_size: -
j_call: TRBJ2-1
v_call: TRBV6-2/TRBV6-3
d_call: -
cdr3_nt: TGTGCCAGCAGTTACTCGAGGAGTGCCGAGCAGTTCTTC
cdr3_aa: CASSYSRSAEQFF

clone_size: -
j_call: TRBJ2-1
v_call: TRBV2
d_call: TRBD2
cdr3_nt: TGTGCCAGCAGTGAATCCCTAGCGGGGGGTAGGAATGAGCAGTTCTTC
cdr3_aa: CASSESLAGGRNEQFF

clone_size: -
j_call: TRBJ2-7
v_call: TRBV6-5
d_call: TRBD1
cdr3_nt: TGTGCCAGCAGCCGGGGGGACAGGGGATCCGAGCAGTACTTC
cdr3_aa: CASSRGDRGSEQYF

clone_size: -
j_call: TRBJ2-1
v_call: TRBV28
d_call: -
cdr3_nt: TGTGCCAGCAGAGTGACATCTTACAATGAGCAGTTCTTC
cdr3_aa: CASRVTSYNEQFF

clone_size: -
j_call: TRBJ2-3
v_call: TRBV5-1
d_call: TRBD2
cdr3_nt: TGCGCCAGCAGCCCGGAGGTTTCGGGACTAGCGGGAGGGACAGATACGCAGTATTTT
cdr3_aa: CASSPEVSGLAGGTDTQYF

clone_size: -
j_call: TRBJ2-7
v_call: TRBV7-8
d_call: -
cdr3_nt: TGTGCCAGCAGCTTGTTCGCAGGGCTACCTTCCTACGAGCAGTACTTC
cdr3_aa: CASSLFAGLPSYEQYF

clone_size: -
j_call: TRBJ1-3
v_call: TRBV6-9
d_call: TRBD1
cdr3_nt: TGTGCCAGCACCACCGGGACAGAAGGAAACACCATATATTTT
cdr3_aa: CASTTGTEGNTIYF

clone_size: -
j_call: TRBJ1-3
v_call: TRBV6-6
d_call: TRBD1
cdr3_nt: TGTGCCAGCAGTTACGGACTAGGACAGGGGAACACCATATATTTT
cdr3_aa: CASSYGLGQGNTIYF

clone_size: -
j_call: TRBJ2-7
v_call: TRBV30
d_call: -
cdr3_nt: TGTGCCTGGAGTGCGGGGGGCCCCGGGGAGCAGTACTTC
cdr3_aa: CAWSAGGPGEQYF

clone_size: -
j_call: TRBJ2-3
v_call: TRBV27
d_call: -
cdr3_nt: TGTGCCAGCAGCTCAGGGGCTAGCACAGATACGCAGTATTTT
cdr3_aa: CASSSGASTDTQYF

clone_size: -
j_call: TRBJ1-2
v_call: TRBV28
d_call: -
cdr3_nt: TGTGCCAGCAGTCACACCCTGCCCCGGCGGGATGGCTACACCTTC
cdr3_aa: CASSHTLPRRDGYTF

clone_size: -
j_call: TRBJ2-1
v_call: TRBV9
d_call: TRBD2
cdr3_nt: TGTGCCAGCAGCCTAGCGGGGGTGAATGAGCAGTTCTTC
cdr3_aa: CASSLAGVNEQFF

clone_size: -
j_call: TRBJ2-7
v_call: TRBV28
d_call: TRBD1
cdr3_nt: TGTGCCAGCAGTTCCTACGATAGGACAGGGGTGGACGAGCAGTACTTC
cdr3_aa: CASSSYDRTGVDEQYF

clone_size: -
j_call: TRBJ2-3
v_call: TRBV14
d_call: -
cdr3_nt: TGTGCCAGCAGCCAAGATGTTCGGGGGGCGAGGGCAGGCGATACGCAGTATTTT
cdr3_aa: CASSQDVRGARAGDTQYF

clone_size: -
j_call: TRBJ1-1
v_call: TRBV6-6
d_call: -
cdr3_nt: TGTGCCAGCAGTTCCGACAGCGTTGGGAACACTGAAGCTTTCTTT
cdr3_aa: CASSSDSVGNTEAFF

clone_size: -
j_call: TRBJ1-1
v_call: TRBV6-2/TRBV6-3
d_call: -
cdr3_nt: TGTGCCAGCAGTTACTCGAGGACAGTTACTGAAGCTTTCTTT
cdr3_aa: CASSYSRTVTEAFF

clone_size: -
j_call: TRBJ2-7
v_call: TRBV2
d_call: -
cdr3_nt: TGTGCCAGCAGCCGGACAGAGCAGTTCTACGAGCAGTACTTC
cdr3_aa: CASSRTEQFYEQYF

clone_size: -
j_call: TRBJ1-5
v_call: TRBV5-5
d_call: -
cdr3_nt: TGTGCCAGCAGCTTGCGACAGGATTACAATCAGCCCCAGCATTTT
cdr3_aa: CASSLRQDYNQPQHF

clone_size: -
j_call: TRBJ2-5
v_call: TRBV10-3
d_call: -
cdr3_nt: TGTGCCATCAGTGATGGGGGGTCCCCAAAAGAGACCCAGTACTTC
cdr3_aa: CAISDGGSPKETQYF

clone_size: -
j_call: TRBJ1-2
v_call: TRBV4-2
d_call: -
cdr3_nt: TGTGCCAGCAGCCAAGAGTTCATGATGGCAGGCCGCAACTATGGCTACACCTTC
cdr3_aa: CASSQEFMMAGRNYGYTF

clone_size: -
j_call: TRBJ2-7
v_call: TRBV11-1
d_call: -
cdr3_nt: TGTGCCAGCAGCCAAACTAGTGGGAGCTCCTACGAGCAGTACTTC
cdr3_aa: CASSQTSGSSYEQYF

clone_size: once
j_call: TRBJ2-3
v_call: TRBV5-1
d_call: -
cdr3_nt: TGCGCCAGCAGCTTGAGGGGTGGAGATACGCAGTATTTT
cdr3_aa: CASSLRGGDTQYF

clone_size: -
j_call: TRBJ2-1
v_call: TRBV7-3
d_call: -
cdr3_nt: TGTGCCAGCAGCTTCCCCACAAAACATGAGCAGTTCTTC
cdr3_aa: CASSFPTKHEQFF

clone_size: once
j_call: TRBJ1-3
v_call: TRBV28
d_call: TRBD1
cdr3_nt: TGTGCCAGCAGTTTACCCCGACAGGGGGCCTCTGGAAACACCATATATTTT
cdr3_aa: CASSLPRQGASGNTIYF

clone_size: -
j_call: TRBJ2-3
v_call: TRBV30
d_call: -
cdr3_nt: TGTGCCTGGAGTCCCCCACTCGAGGCTAGCGACACAGATACGCAGTATTTT
cdr3_aa: CAWSPPLEASDTDTQYF

clone_size: -
j_call: TRBJ1-6
v_call: TRBV6-2/TRBV6-3
d_call: TRBD1
cdr3_nt: TGTGCCAGCAGTTACCGAGTTTGGGGACAGGGTGATTCACCCCTCCACTTT
cdr3_aa: CASSYRVWGQGDSPLHF

clone_size: -
j_call: TRBJ2-7
v_call: TRBV5-1
d_call: -
cdr3_nt: TGCGCCAGCAGCTTGGAGGGGTGGGCCTACGAGCAGTACTTC
cdr3_aa: CASSLEGWAYEQYF

clone_size: few
j_call: TRBJ2-1
v_call: TRBV11-3
d_call: -
cdr3_nt: TGTGCCAGCAGCCTACCTTGGGAGCGGGAGCAGTTCTTC
cdr3_aa: CASSLPWEREQFF

clone_size: few
j_call: TRBJ2-1
v_call: TRBV7-2
d_call: -
cdr3_nt: TGTGCCAGCAGCTTCCCCGGGGGCAATGAGCAGTTCTTC
cdr3_aa: CASSFPGGNEQFF

clone_size: -
j_call: TRBJ1-5
v_call: TRBV10-3
d_call: -
cdr3_nt: TGTGCCATCAGTGAGTCGGAGGGGCGGTTCGGTCAGCCCCAGCATTTT
cdr3_aa: CAISESEGRFGQPQHF

clone_size: -
j_call: TRBJ2-1
v_call: TRBV7-2
d_call: -
cdr3_nt: TGTGCCAGCAGCTTACGGGGTTACCATTACAATGAGCAGTTCTTC
cdr3_aa: CASSLRGYHYNEQFF

clone_size: -
j_call: TRBJ2-7
v_call: TRBV28
d_call: -
cdr3_nt: TGTGCCAACTCCAAGGGGGGGGCCCCGACCTACGAGCAGTACTTC
cdr3_aa: CANSKGGAPTYEQYF

clone_size: -
j_call: TRBJ2-5
v_call: TRBV4-3
d_call: -
cdr3_nt: TGCGCCAGCAGCCAAGATTGGAGCGGTAATCAAGAGACCCAGTACTTC
cdr3_aa: CASSQDWSGNQETQYF

clone_size: -
j_call: TRBJ2-1
v_call: TRBV19
d_call: TRBD2
cdr3_nt: TGTGCCAGTAGCCAGACTAGCGGGAGCTTTAATGAGCAGTTCTTC
cdr3_aa: CASSQTSGSFNEQFF

clone_size: few
j_call: TRBJ2-5
v_call: TRBV19
d_call: -
cdr3_nt: TGTGCCAGTAGTGATCTGGAGGATCGAGGGTTCGAGACCCAGTACTTC
cdr3_aa: CASSDLEDRGFETQYF

clone_size: -
j_call: TRBJ1-1
v_call: TRBV4-2
d_call: TRBD1
cdr3_nt: TGTGCCAGCAGCCAAGAGGACAGGCAGAACACTGAAGCTTTCTTT
cdr3_aa: CASSQEDRQNTEAFF

clone_size: -
j_call: TRBJ2-1
v_call: TRBV2
d_call: TRBD2
cdr3_nt: TGTGCCAGCAGTGGGGTAGCGGGAGGGAGGGGCTACAATGAGCAGTTCTTC
cdr3_aa: CASSGVAGGRGYNEQFF

clone_size: -
j_call: TRBJ2-3
v_call: TRBV6-1
d_call: TRBD2
cdr3_nt: TGTGCCAGCAGTGAAAGGCTAGCGGGAGCAGATACGCAGTATTTT
cdr3_aa: CASSERLAGADTQYF